The 24 T cell receptor beta chains in this list originate from one sample, sequenced in a study of shared clonotypes between healthy human individuals. Assay: immunoSEQ multiplex PCR; the TCRdb copy retains only in-frame clones and omits some. Of a few million clones in the sample, over 85% were seen once. The sample was naive CD4+ T cells sorted from blood. Subset indicated: CD45RA+ positively selected. These receptors were taken from a man aged 18 to 35 in good health.

The chain uses TRBV7-8 and TRBJ2-1; a weak D match, TRBD1 (6 bases). V lost 3 bases and J lost 5, with 14 bases in between. This CDR3 comprises 15 residues. CDR1 SGHVS and CDR2 FQNEAQ come from the germline V gene. CDR3 protein: CASSFRDTSNNEQFF. CDR3 nucleotides: TGTGCCAGCAGCTTCCGGGACACCTCAAACAATGAGCAGTTCTTC.

This clone was found a few times. V gene TRBV6-5 combines with J gene TRBJ1-2; 12 nucleotides agree with TRBD1. The ends lost 6 bases at V and 8 bases at J; junction bases unmatched: 4. Germline V lookup: CDR1 MNHEY, CDR2 SVGAGI. The CDR3 covers 13 residues. The CDR3 DNA reads as TGTGCCAGCAGGGGACAGGGGGCGGGAGGCTACACCTTC. It codes for CASRGQGAGGYTF.

This rearrangement joins TRBV5-1 to TRBJ2-7; D possibly corresponds to TRBD1 (6 bases). There are 16 residues in the CDR3. V was shortened by 4 bases and J by 4 bases, with 21 bases between the two germline ends. The germline V gene encodes CDR1 SGHRS and CDR2 YFSETQ. In DNA, the CDR3 is TGCGCCAGCAGCCAGTCAGGGGCCTTGGGGAGATACGAGCAGTACTTC. Translation: CASSQSGALGRYEQYF.

In its sample, this clone was seen once. The chain joins TRBV5-5 to TRBJ2-7; unclear D gene. The germline V gene encodes CDR1 SGHKS and CDR2 YYEKEE (reference sequence). This CDR3 contains 20 residues. The ends were cut back, 0 bases at V and 0 bases at J, with 25 bases in the middle. The chain's CDR3 is CASSLEGGTAGQISSYEQYF. For the CDR3, the DNA is TGTGCCAGCAGCTTGGAGGGTGGTACGGCAGGTCAGATAAGCTCCTACGAGCAGTACTTC. The full variable domain, with the rest looked up from reference TRBV5-5 and TRBJ2-7, is DAGVTQSPTHLIKTRGQQVTLRCSPISGHKSVSWYQQVLGQGPQFIFQYYEKEERGRGNFPDRFSARQFPNYSSELNVNALLLGDSALYLCASSLEGGTAGQISSYEQYFGPGTRLTVT.

This sequence joins TRBV5-6 and TRBJ2-5, with TRBD2 matching over 10 bases. Germline V lookup: CDR1 SGHDT, CDR2 YYEEEE. The CDR3 has 14 residues. After removal of 4 bases from V and 5 bases from J, the junction contained 5 bases not matched to a gene. The CDR3 bases are TGTGCCAGCAGCCTACCGGGACTAGCGGAGACCCAGTACTTC. It codes for CASSLPGLAETQYF.

The gene calls are TRBV5-1 and TRBJ1-1, with D unclear. Germline assignment: CDR1 SGHRS and CDR2 YFSETQ. Trimming left V 4 bases short and J 1 base short, with 11 bases between. CDR3 length equals 14 residues. The CDR3 loop is CASSHMDPNTEAFF. The CDR3 DNA reads as TGCGCCAGCAGCCATATGGACCCGAACACTGAAGCTTTCTTT.

In the case of this clone: Other DNA sequences in the same sample also yield this CDR3. V usage is TRBV9 and J usage is TRBJ2-1; D uncertain. Germline lookup yields CDR1 SGDLS and CDR2 YYNGEE. V was cut by 3 bases and J by 1 base, with 8 bases left in between. The CDR3 consists of 14 residues. CDR3 sequence: CASSAGDSYNEQFF. The DNA for the CDR3 is TGTGCCAGCAGCGCAGGTGATTCCTACAATGAGCAGTTCTTC.

The chain combines TRBV5-1 with TRBJ2-1; TRBD2 matches at 13 bases. The CDR3 extends over 16 amino acids. Germline CDR1 and CDR2: SGHRS and YFSETQ. J lost 7 bases, V lost 4 bases, and 8 bases had no gene match. CDR3 nucleotide sequence: TGCGCCAGCAGCCCCCCGACTAGCGGGGGGATTAATGAGCAGTTCTTC. Protein: CASSPPTSGGINEQFF.

The chain carries TRBV5-4 and TRBJ2-1; weak D call: TRBD2 (6 bases). There are 15 residues in the CDR3. Per germline, CDR1 SGHNT and CDR2 YYREEE (reference sequence). V shed 1 base and J shed 4 bases, with 12 bases lying between them. The DNA of the CDR3 is TGTGCCAGCAGCTTGCCAGGACTAAAATACAATGAGCAGTTCTTC. Protein: CASSLPGLKYNEQFF.

For this clone: The junction and the germline gene differ at one end; a read error may be behind it. Here the CDR3 DNA reads TGTGCCAGCAGTGATGGGGGACCGCCAAACTTC. As protein: CASSDGGPPNF. The chain couples TRBV6-6 to TRBJ2-4; D might be TRBD1 or TRBD2, each matching 5 bases. Germline assignment: CDR1 MNHNY and CDR2 SVGAGI (reference sequence). The CDR3 loop spans 11 amino acids.

This clone has more than one count but fewer than ten. The chain couples TRBV11-2 to TRBJ1-6; the D is unclear. V dropped 1 base and J dropped 8 bases, with 12 bases sitting between them. CDR1 SGHAT and CDR2 FQNNGV come from the germline V gene. The CDR3 is made up of 15 amino acids. The CDR3 is CASSLGAKSHSPLHF. DNA of the CDR3: TGTGCCAGCAGCTTAGGGGCAAAGAGCCATTCACCCCTCCACTTT.

V is TRBV10-2 and J is TRBJ2-5, with 8 nucleotides matching TRBD1. The J call is in doubt because the DNA end fits TRBJ2-7 better. CDR3 size: 14 residues. Germline CDR1 reads WSHSY; CDR2 reads SAAADI. CDR3 coding DNA: TGCGCCAGCAACGGACAGGGAGGCGCCTACGAGCAGTACTTC. Residues: CASNGQGGAYEQYF.

This clone was seen only a few times. The rearrangement links TRBV30 to TRBJ1-1; D gene ambiguous. The CDR3 sequence is 13 residues long. Trimming left V 1 base short and J 5 bases short, with 11 bases between. Germline assignment: CDR1 GTSNPN and CDR2 SVGIG (reference sequence). The CDR3 is CAWSEVRRTEAFF. The CDR3 DNA reads TGTGCCTGGAGTGAGGTGAGGAGGACTGAAGCTTTCTTT.

The genes are TRBV20-1 and TRBJ2-7, with D unclear. Germline V gene lookup returns CDR1 DFQATT and CDR2 SNEGSKA (reference sequence). Trimming removed 7 bases at V and 1 base at J, with 8 bases between. This CDR3 contains 11 residues. The CDR3 reads CSVDVSYEQYF. The CDR3, as DNA: TGCAGTGTGGACGTGTCCTACGAGCAGTACTTC.

V usage is TRBV30 and J usage is TRBJ2-4, with D possibly matching TRBD1 (6 bases). V shed 4 bases and J shed 0 bases, with 10 bases lying between them. The CDR3 loop spans 14 amino acids. Germline lookup yields CDR1 GTSNPN and CDR2 SVGIG (reference sequence). In DNA form, the CDR3 reads TGTGCCTGGAATACAGGGCTAGCCAAAAACATTCAGTACTTC. Its translation is CAWNTGLAKNIQYF. Variable domain in full (rest from reference TRBV30 and TRBJ2-4): SQTIHQWPATLVQPVGSPLSLECTVEGTSNPNLYWYRQAAGRGLQLLFYSVGIGQISSEVPQNLSASRPQDRQFILSSKKLLLSDSGFYLCAWNTGLAKNIQYFGAGTRLSVL.

V gene TRBV30 combines with J gene TRBJ2-3; 14 bases fit TRBD2. The germline CDR1 and CDR2 sequences are GTSNPN and SVGIG (reference sequence). J gave up 7 bases and V 5 bases, and 2 bases lay outside the gene matches. The CDR3 is 13 residues long. Here the CDR3 reads CAWGLAGGNTQYF. As DNA, the CDR3 is TGTGCCTGGGGACTAGCGGGGGGAAATACGCAGTATTTT.

V gene TRBV6-1 combines with J gene TRBJ2-2, with TRBD1 matching 9 bases. The CDR3 has 15 amino acids. Germline CDR1 is MNHNS and CDR2 is SASEGT. The J segment lost 6 bases and the V segment lost 1 base, leaving 3 bases of the junction unmatched. CDR3 DNA: TGTGCCAGCAGTGAAGTAAGGACAGGGGCCGGGGAGCTGTTTTTT. It translates to CASSEVRTGAGELFF.

This clone appeared a few times. The sample has other DNA sequences that encode this CDR3 too. The V gene is TRBV28, the J gene TRBJ1-4; 9 bases fit TRBD1. This CDR3 is built from 14 residues. Trimming took 3 bases from V and 4 from J; bases not matched to a gene: 0. Germline-derived CDR1 and CDR2 are MDHEN and SYDVKM. The CDR3 sequence: CASSLTGGNEKLFF. The DNA for the CDR3 is TGTGCCAGCAGTTTGACAGGGGGTAATGAAAAACTGTTTTTT.

V is TRBV29-1 and J is TRBJ1-3; TRBD1 is a possible D gene (6 bases). This CDR3 has 14 amino acids. Germline V lookup: CDR1 SQVTM, CDR2 ANQGSEA. Trimming left V 4 bases short and J 4 bases short, with 14 bases between. As DNA, the CDR3 is TGCAGCGTTGCAGGGGTTGCGCTCGGAAACACCATATATTTT. Encoded protein: CSVAGVALGNTIYF. Full variable domain (outside the CDR3, taken from reference TRBV29-1 and TRBJ1-3): SAVISQKPSRDICQRGTSLTIQCQVDSQVTMMFWYRQQPGQSLTLIATANQGSEATYESGFVIDKFPISRPNLTFSTLTVSNMSPEDSSIYLCSVAGVALGNTIYFGEGSWLTVV.

This clone was counted once. The junction departs from germline at one end; a sequencing error may be responsible. The V and J genes are TRBV5-1 and TRBJ2-2, with TRBD1 matching 8 bases. The CDR3 consists of 16 residues. In germline, CDR1 is SGHRS, CDR2 YFSETQ. The chain's CDR3 is CASSLAQGAKTGELFF. The CDR3 DNA reads as TGCGCCAGCAGCTTGGCCCAGGGGGCGAAAACCGGGGAGCTGTTTTTT.

The rearrangement uses TRBV7-9 and TRBJ1-1, with 9 nucleotides matching TRBD1. The J segment lost 0 bases and the V segment lost 5 bases, leaving 7 bases of the junction unmatched. This CDR3 spans 16 amino acids. Germline V gene sequence: CDR1 SEHNR, CDR2 FQNEAQ (reference sequence). The CDR3 protein is CASSQGGTGLNTEAFF. In DNA form, the CDR3 reads TGTGCCAGCAGCCAAGGGGGGACAGGGTTGAACACTGAAGCTTTCTTT.

The V gene is TRBV6-6, the J gene TRBJ2-7; tentatively, D is TRBD2 (5 bases). Germline CDR1 reads MNHNY; CDR2 reads SVGAGI (reference sequence). This CDR3 comprises 12 residues. Trimming stripped 7 bases from V and 7 bases from J, with 14 bases between. CDR3 nucleotides: TGTGCCAGCAAAACAATCGGGAAGGAGCAGTACTTC. Translating gives CASKTIGKEQYF.

Of note for this clone: Other nucleotide sequences from this sample produce the same CDR3. This chain uses TRBV15 with TRBJ2-3; possibly TRBD1 for D (5 bases). The CDR3 extends over 15 amino acids. Germline assignment: CDR1 LNHNV and CDR2 YYDKDF (reference sequence). The V end lost 0 bases, the J end lost 0 bases, and 7 bases lay between the germline ends. CDR3 sequence: CATSRDRASTDTQYF. The CDR3 bases are TGTGCCACCAGCAGAGACAGGGCTAGCACAGATACGCAGTATTTT.

The chain employs TRBV6-6 and TRBJ2-3; 10 bases are shared with TRBD2. The CDR3 is made up of 13 amino acids. Germline V CDR1 and CDR2: MNHNY, SVGAGI (reference sequence). The V segment lost 6 bases and the J segment 4 bases; nucleotides outside the gene matches: 1. Written as DNA, the CDR3 is TGTGCCAGCAGGGGGACTAGCGCAGATACGCAGTATTTT. Encoded protein: CASRGTSADTQYF.